Listed below are T cell receptor beta chains from one sample, sequenced in a study of blood T cells in healthy people across ages. TCRdb reanalysed the 5' RACE reads using MiXCR and keeps one entry per CDR3 protein. In the table there are about 1,600,000 distinct CDR3 sequences, approximately 38% of which are singletons. The sequencing sample was made of blood. The receptors shown here come from a woman under 30 in good health. CDR3s include the opening cysteine and the closing phenylalanine or tryptophan. A D gene is named only where the DNA matches it firmly. The listing skips clone size in some rows; elsewhere it reads once, few, many or a size class.

v_gene	d_gene	j_gene	abundance	CDR3aa	CDR3nt
TRBV6-6	TRBD1	TRBJ1-1	-	CASSWTLTGTGEAFF	TGTGCCAGCAGTTGGACCTTGACAGGGACGGGTGAAGCTTTCTTT
TRBV9	-	TRBJ1-6	-	CASSVPDSPLHF	TGTGCCAGCAGCGTACCTGATTCACCCCTCCACTTT
TRBV7-9	TRBD2	TRBJ2-1	few	CASSPTSGILGYNEQFF	TGTGCCAGCAGCCCGACTAGCGGGATATTGGGGTACAATGAGCAGTTCTTC
TRBV4-1	-	TRBJ1-3	-	CASSQDPGPSTSGNTIYF	TGCGCCAGCAGCCAAGATCCGGGTCCCTCGACCTCTGGAAACACCATATATTTT
TRBV12-3/TRBV12-4	-	TRBJ1-1	-	CASTAERNTEAFF	TGTGCCAGCACGGCAGAGAGAAACACTGAAGCTTTCTTT
TRBV20-1	-	TRBJ1-6	few	CSASPGTGNSPLHF	TGCAGTGCTAGTCCCGGGACGGGGAATTCACCCCTCCACTTT
TRBV7-3	-	TRBJ2-7	-	CASSMGGALDEQYF	TGTGCCAGCAGCATGGGGGGGGCGTTGGACGAGCAGTACTTC
TRBV7-9	TRBD1	TRBJ2-1	-	CASSFGQGNGIEQFF	TGTGCCAGCAGCTTCGGACAGGGGAATGGTATTGAGCAGTTCTTC
TRBV19	TRBD1	TRBJ2-5	-	CASSIMTGETQYF	TGTGCCAGTAGTATTATGACAGGGGAGACCCAGTACTTC
TRBV5-6	-	TRBJ2-7	few	CASSPTGIFYEQYF	TGTGCCAGCAGCCCGACAGGTATCTTCTACGAGCAGTACTTC
TRBV20-1	TRBD2	TRBJ2-3	-	CSASWAGGPLDTQYF	TGCAGTGCTAGTTGGGCGGGGGGGCCTTTAGATACGCAGTATTTT
TRBV7-8	-	TRBJ1-5	-	CASSLALGGNQPQHF	TGTGCCAGCAGCTTAGCGCTCGGGGGGAATCAGCCCCAGCATTTT
TRBV20-1	-	TRBJ1-2	-	CSASDGGANYGYTF	TGCAGTGCGAGTGACGGGGGGGCCAACTATGGCTACACCTTC
TRBV28	-	TRBJ1-6	-	CASSLDSFGNSPLHF	TGTGCCAGCAGTTTGGACAGTTTCGGGAATTCACCCCTCCACTTT
TRBV15	TRBD1	TRBJ2-7	-	CATSLRRQGFEQYF	TGTGCCACCAGCCTTCGGAGACAGGGTTTCGAGCAGTACTTC
TRBV20-1	-	TRBJ1-2	few	CSAKRAVLRGYTF	TGCAGTGCAAAGCGGGCAGTCCTCCGTGGCTACACCTTC
TRBV6-1	TRBD2	TRBJ2-5	-	CASSPTRTSGSINEQYF	TGTGCCAGCAGCCCAACCCGGACTAGCGGGAGTATCAATGAGCAGTACTTC
TRBV27	TRBD2	TRBJ2-5	-	CASSLSPAGDQETQYF	TGTGCCAGCAGTTTATCGCCAGCGGGGGACCAAGAGACCCAGTACTTC
TRBV20-1	TRBD2	TRBJ2-5	-	CSARAGGQKTQYF	TGCAGTGCCCGAGCGGGGGGTCAGAAGACCCAGTACTTC
TRBV3-1	-	TRBJ1-2	-	CASSQAWAGSYTF	TGTGCCAGCAGCCAAGCCTGGGCCGGGAGCTACACCTTC
TRBV5-1	TRBD2	TRBJ2-7	-	CASSRDPSGSYEQYF	TGCGCCAGCAGCCGGGACCCTAGCGGCTCCTACGAGCAGTACTTC
TRBV2	-	TRBJ2-7	few	CASMASYEQYF	TGTGCCAGCATGGCCTCCTACGAGCAGTACTTC
TRBV12-3/TRBV12-4	TRBD2	TRBJ2-3	-	CASSLGGPGADTRYF	TGTGCCAGCAGTTTGGGAGGGCCCGGGGCAGATACGCGGTATTTT
TRBV5-1	-	TRBJ1-2	few	CASSLGRGRDYGYTF	TGCGCCAGCAGCCTTGGGAGGGGACGGGACTATGGCTACACCTTC
TRBV6-5	TRBD2	TRBJ2-2	-	CASSLLAGGQSGELFF	TGTGCCAGCAGTCTACTAGCGGGGGGGCAAAGCGGGGAGCTGTTTTTT
TRBV5-1	-	TRBJ2-7	-	CASSLAQVTSYEQYF	TGCGCCAGCAGCTTGGCACAGGTGACCTCCTACGAGCAGTACTTC
TRBV7-7	TRBD2	TRBJ2-3	many	CASSEGTSGGTDTQYF	TGTGCCAGCAGCGAAGGGACTAGCGGGGGGACAGATACGCAGTATTTT
TRBV5-1	-	TRBJ1-1	-	CASSLPVGGGSQSEAFF	TGCGCCAGCAGCTTGCCCGTAGGTGGGGGGTCGCAGTCTGAAGCTTTCTTT